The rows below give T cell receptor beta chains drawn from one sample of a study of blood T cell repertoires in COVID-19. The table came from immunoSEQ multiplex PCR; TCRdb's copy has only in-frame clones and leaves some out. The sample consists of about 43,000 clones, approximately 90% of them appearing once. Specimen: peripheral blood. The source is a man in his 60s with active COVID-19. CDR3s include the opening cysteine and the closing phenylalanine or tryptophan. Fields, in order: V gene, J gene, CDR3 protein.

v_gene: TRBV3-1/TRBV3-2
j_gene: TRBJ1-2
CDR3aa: CASSQEVSGQGYTF

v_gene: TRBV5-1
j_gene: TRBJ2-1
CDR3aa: CASSLLRGHNEQFF

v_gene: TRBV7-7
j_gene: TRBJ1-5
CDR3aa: CASSAGVRNQPQHF

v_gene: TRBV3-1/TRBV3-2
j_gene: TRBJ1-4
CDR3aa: CASSAQGGKLFF

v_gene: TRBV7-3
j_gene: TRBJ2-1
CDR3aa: CASRGTSGRRNEQFF

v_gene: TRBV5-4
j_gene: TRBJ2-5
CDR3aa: CASSLGLAGGQETQYF

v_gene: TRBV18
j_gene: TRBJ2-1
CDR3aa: CASSPSSGGRSYNEQFF

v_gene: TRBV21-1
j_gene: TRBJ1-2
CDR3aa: CASIGDRSYGYTF

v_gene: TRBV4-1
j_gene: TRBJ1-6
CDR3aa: CASSQDQGRSSYNSPLHF

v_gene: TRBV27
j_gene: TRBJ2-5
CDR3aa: CASSPQGGGLANQETQYF

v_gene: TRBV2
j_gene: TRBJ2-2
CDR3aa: CASNLWREATGELFF

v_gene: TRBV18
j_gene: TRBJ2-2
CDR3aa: CASSPQAGGPGGELFF

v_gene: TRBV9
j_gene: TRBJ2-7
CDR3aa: CASAGQNEGEQYF

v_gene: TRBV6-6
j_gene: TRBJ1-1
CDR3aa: CASSLTTGRSFF

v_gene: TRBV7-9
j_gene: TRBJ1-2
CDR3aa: CASSSWDTINYGYTF

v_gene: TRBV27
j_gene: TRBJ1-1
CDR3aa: CASSSRTGMNTEAFF

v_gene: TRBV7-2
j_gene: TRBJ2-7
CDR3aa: CASSFGLVNEQYF

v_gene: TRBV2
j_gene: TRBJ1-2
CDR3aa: CASSSDYGYTF

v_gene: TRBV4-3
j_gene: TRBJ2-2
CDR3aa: CASSPDYLNTGELFF

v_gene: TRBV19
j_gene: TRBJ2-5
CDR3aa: CASSIYRESETQYF

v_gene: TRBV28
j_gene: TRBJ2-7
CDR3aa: CASGKPGLAVFEQYF

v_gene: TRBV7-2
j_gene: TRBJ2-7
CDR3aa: CASSLTWGTGNTYEQYF

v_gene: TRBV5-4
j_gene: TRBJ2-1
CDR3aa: CASSLQYEQFF

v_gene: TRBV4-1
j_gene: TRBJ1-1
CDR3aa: CASSQEGGRKSTEAFF

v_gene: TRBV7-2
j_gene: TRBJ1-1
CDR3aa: CASSLAYVNGEAFF

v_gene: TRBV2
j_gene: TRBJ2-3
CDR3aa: CASSRWTSGADTDTQYF

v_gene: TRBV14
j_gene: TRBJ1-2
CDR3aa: CASSHRQGSIYGYTF

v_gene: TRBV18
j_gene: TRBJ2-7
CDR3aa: CASSPGLASSYEQYF

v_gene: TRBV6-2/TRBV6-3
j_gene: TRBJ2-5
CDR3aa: CASSERYQETQYF

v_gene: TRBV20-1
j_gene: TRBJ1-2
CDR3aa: CSASNGVYGYTF

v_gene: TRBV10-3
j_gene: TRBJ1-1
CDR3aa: CAISQQGIGLDTEAFF

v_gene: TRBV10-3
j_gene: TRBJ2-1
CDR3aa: CAIRQGSWYDTSYNEQFF

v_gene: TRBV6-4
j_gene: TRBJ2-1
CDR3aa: CASSDSSGSYNEQFF

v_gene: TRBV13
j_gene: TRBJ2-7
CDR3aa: CASSPHAGTKYEQYF

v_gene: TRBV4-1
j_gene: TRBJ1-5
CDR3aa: CASSQDHEIGNSNQPQHF

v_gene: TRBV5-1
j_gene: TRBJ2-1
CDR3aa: CASSLDLATSGGGYEQFF

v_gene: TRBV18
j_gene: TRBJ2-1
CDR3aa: CASSPLAGSDEQFF

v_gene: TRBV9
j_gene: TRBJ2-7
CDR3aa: CASSRTGAYEQYF

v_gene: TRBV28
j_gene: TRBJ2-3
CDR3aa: CASSSNRGPSTDTQYF

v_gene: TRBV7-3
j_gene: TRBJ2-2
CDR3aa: CASSLTGPGELFF

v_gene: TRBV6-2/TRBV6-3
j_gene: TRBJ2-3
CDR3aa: CASSPTGTMGAGWSTDTQYF

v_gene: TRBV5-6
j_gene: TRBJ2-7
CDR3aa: CASSDGTVGFYEQYF

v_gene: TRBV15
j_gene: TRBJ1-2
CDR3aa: CATQDYTSYGYTF

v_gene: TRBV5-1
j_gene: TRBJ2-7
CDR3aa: CASSLKQGPYEQYF

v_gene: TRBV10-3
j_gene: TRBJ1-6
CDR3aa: CAISGVGQKNSPLHF

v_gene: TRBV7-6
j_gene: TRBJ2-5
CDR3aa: CASSHVSGLYQETQYF

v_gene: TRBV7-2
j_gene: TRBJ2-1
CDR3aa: CASSSQLRLAGNNEQFF

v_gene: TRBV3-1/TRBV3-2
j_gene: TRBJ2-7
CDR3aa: CASSQGGTGSYEQYF

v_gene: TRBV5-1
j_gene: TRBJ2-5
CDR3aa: CASSPDREETQYF

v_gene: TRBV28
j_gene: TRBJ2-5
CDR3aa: CASSHSRGSGLGETQYF

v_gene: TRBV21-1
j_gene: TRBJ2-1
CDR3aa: CAFWGLTHPHEQFF

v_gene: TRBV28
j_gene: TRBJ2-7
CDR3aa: CATTSGSIYEQYF

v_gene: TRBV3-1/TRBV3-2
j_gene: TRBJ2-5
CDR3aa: CASSLRDGGRETQYF

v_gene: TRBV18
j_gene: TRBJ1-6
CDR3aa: CASSPNPTGGGSPLHF